This is a list of T cell receptor beta chains from one sample in a study of shared clonotypes between healthy human individuals. Assay used: immunoSEQ multiplex PCR; TCRdb lists only in-frame clones, some missing. The data show millions of clones, 93% seen once. Material: naive CD8+ T cells from PBMCs. The receptors here all came from a man between 18 and 29 years old in good health. Some clones in this sample may be carry-over from other donors' samples. Both conserved end residues are part of each CDR3. The D gene is left open where the match is weak. Clone size is given for some rows only: seen once, a few or many times, or a class if the clone is expanded.

v_gene	abundance	d_gene	j_gene	CDR3nt	CDR3aa
TRBV28	-	-	TRBJ1-4	TGTGCCAGCAGTTTAAATCCCAATTTGGCCTCAACTAATGAAAAACTGTTTTTT	CASSLNPNLASTNEKLFF
TRBV6-5	-	TRBD1	TRBJ1-1	TGTGCCAGCAGTTACTCTCGACAGGGAAGGAACACTGAAGCTTTCTTT	CASSYSRQGRNTEAFF
TRBV29-1	-	-	TRBJ2-2	TGCAGCGTTGAGGGCCAGGGGAGGAACACCGGGGAGCTGTTTTTT	CSVEGQGRNTGELFF
TRBV11-2	-	TRBD1	TRBJ1-2	TGTGCCAGCAGCCGCCCCGGGACAGGGGAAGGCTACACCTTC	CASSRPGTGEGYTF
TRBV4-3	-	TRBD1	TRBJ2-1	TGCGCCAGCAGCCCCGGACAGGGGGCTGGGAATGAGCAGTTCTTC	CASSPGQGAGNEQFF
TRBV28	-	TRBD1	TRBJ1-5	TGTGCCAGCAGTTCCGAGACAGGGGATTTTTTGGATCAGCCCCAGCATTTT	CASSSETGDFLDQPQHF
TRBV7-6	-	TRBD1	TRBJ2-7	TGTGCCAGCAGCTTGAGCCGGGACAGCCGGTACGAGCAGTACTTC	CASSLSRDSRYEQYF
TRBV4-3	-	-	TRBJ2-5	TGCGCCAGCAGCCAAGGTTCCAGGGCCCAAGAGACCCAGTACTTC	CASSQGSRAQETQYF
TRBV11-2	-	TRBD1	TRBJ2-4	TGTGCCAGCAGTTCGAGACAGGGGGAAAACATTCAGTACTTC	CASSSRQGENIQYF
TRBV4-3	-	TRBD2	TRBJ2-1	TGCGCCAGCAGCCAGACTAGCGTCAAGGATGGTGAGCAGTTCTTC	CASSQTSVKDGEQFF
TRBV2	once	-	TRBJ1-2	TGTGCCAGCAGCCGGGGGGCGACCTATGGCTACACCTTC	CASSRGATYGYTF
TRBV10-1	once	-	TRBJ1-2	TGCGCCAGCGGCGAAAGGGAATACCTGCGGGACTATGGCTACACCTTC	CASGEREYLRDYGYTF
TRBV28	-	TRBD2	TRBJ2-1	TGTGCCAGCAGTTTTTTAACTAGCGGGGGGAATGAGCAGTTCTTC	CASSFLTSGGNEQFF
TRBV4-1	once	-	TRBJ1-4	TGCGCCAGCAGCCAACGGGGCGGGTACGCAACTAATGAAAAACTGTTTTTT	CASSQRGGYATNEKLFF
TRBV5-4	-	-	TRBJ2-7	TGTGCCAGCAGCTTGGATGCACAGCAGTACTTC	CASSLDAQQYF
TRBV7-9	-	-	TRBJ2-7	TGTGCCAGCAGCTTAGAGGGGGGGCGGAGTGAGTACGAGCAGTACTTC	CASSLEGGRSEYEQYF
TRBV28	-	-	TRBJ2-7	TGTGCCAGCAGTTTATTCGGGGCCCCTTCCTACGAGCAGTACTTC	CASSLFGAPSYEQYF
TRBV11-3	-	TRBD2	TRBJ2-7	TGTGCCAGCAGCCTCGGGACTAGCGGGAGGCAAGAGCAGTACTTC	CASSLGTSGRQEQYF
TRBV23-1	-	-	TRBJ2-7	TGCGCCAGCAGTCATCCCGGGTCCGCGGGAGAGCAGTACTTC	CASSHPGSAGEQYF
TRBV15	-	-	TRBJ1-1	TGTGCCACCAGCAGAGATTGGCACCAAACCGGGGGCACTGAAGCTTTCTTT	CATSRDWHQTGGTEAFF
TRBV7-2	-	-	TRBJ2-3	TGTGCCAGCAGCTTAGGAGTTTCTTCCACAGATACGCAGTATTTT	CASSLGVSSTDTQYF
TRBV29-1	-	-	TRBJ2-7	TGCAGCGTGGGAATCCGAGGGGCCTCCTACGAGCAGTACTTC	CSVGIRGASYEQYF
TRBV11-2	once	-	TRBJ2-7	TGTGCCAGCAGCTTCCAGACTGGCGCCTACGAGCAGTACTTC	CASSFQTGAYEQYF
TRBV29-1	-	-	TRBJ2-3	TGCAGCGTTGATGGCGGGACTAGCACAGATACGCAGTATTTT	CSVDGGTSTDTQYF
TRBV30	-	-	TRBJ1-2	TGTGCCTGGAGTGGGGACACGCTCTATGGCTACACCTTC	CAWSGDTLYGYTF
TRBV2	-	TRBD2	TRBJ2-1	TGTGCCAGCAGGGGACTAGCGGGTTACTCCTACAATGAGCAGTTCTTC	CASRGLAGYSYNEQFF
TRBV6-5	-	-	TRBJ1-2	TGTGCCAGCAGCTACTCCGCAGGCGGCTATGGCTACACCTTC	CASSYSAGGYGYTF
TRBV5-1	-	TRBD1	TRBJ1-5	TGCGCCAGCAGCTTGGCCCCCTCAGGGGGCGAGGGCAATCAGCCCCAGCATTTT	CASSLAPSGGEGNQPQHF
TRBV27	-	-	TRBJ2-7	TGTGCCAGCAGTTTATTGGGGGGGCCCTACGAGCAGTACTTC	CASSLLGGPYEQYF
TRBV6-6	once	-	TRBJ1-5	TGTGCCAGCAGTTACAGTGGGGGTGGCAATCAGCCCCAGCATTTT	CASSYSGGGNQPQHF
TRBV9	-	-	TRBJ1-3	TGTGCCAGCAGCGCGGGGGGTCTATCTGGAAACACCATATATTTT	CASSAGGLSGNTIYF
TRBV9	once	-	TRBJ2-7	TGTGCCAGCAGCGTAGGGGGCAGCGCAGGCGAGCAGTACTTC	CASSVGGSAGEQYF
TRBV11-2	-	TRBD2	TRBJ2-1	TGTGCCAGCAGCTTAGAGTTCTCAGCGGGAGTTGGAAATGAGCAGTTCTTC	CASSLEFSAGVGNEQFF
TRBV4-1	-	TRBD1	TRBJ1-1	TGCGCCAGCAGCCAAAGGACAGGGCTGGACACTGAAGCTTTCTTT	CASSQRTGLDTEAFF
TRBV7-2	-	TRBD2	TRBJ2-7	TGTGCCAGCAGCTTAATACCCGTTGGTAGCGGGAACGAGCAGTACTTC	CASSLIPVGSGNEQYF
TRBV7-2	-	-	TRBJ2-7	TGTGCCAGCAGCTTAGGTCAGGCCGAGCAGTACTTC	CASSLGQAEQYF
TRBV28	few	-	TRBJ1-5	TGTGCCAGCACTCCGGGACCGAGCAATCAGCCCCAGCATTTT	CASTPGPSNQPQHF
TRBV28	-	-	TRBJ2-3	TGTGCCAGCCTCAGGGGGGACACAGATACGCAGTATTTT	CASLRGDTDTQYF
TRBV29-1	-	TRBD1	TRBJ2-2	TGCAGCGTAACCGGGACAGCTAACACCGGGGAGCTGTTTTTT	CSVTGTANTGELFF
TRBV2	-	TRBD1	TRBJ2-1	TGTGCCAGCAGAGAATGGGGACAGGGGACGTACAATGAGCAGTTCTTC	CASREWGQGTYNEQFF
TRBV7-9	few	-	TRBJ1-1	TGTGCCAGCAGCTTAGGCAGGGGGAACACTGAAGCTTTCTTT	CASSLGRGNTEAFF
TRBV27	-	-	TRBJ2-7	TGTGCCAGCAGTTTAAAGGGCTTCAGCTCCTACGAGCAGTACTTC	CASSLKGFSSYEQYF
TRBV10-3	-	TRBD2	TRBJ2-1	TGTGCCATCAGTGGCTCCGATGGGACTAGCGGGAGTTTAGGCGCCTACAATGAGCAGTTCTTC	CAISGSDGTSGSLGAYNEQFF
TRBV7-6	-	TRBD2	TRBJ2-1	TGTGCCAGCACATCGGGGGGACTAGCCGTCCAGTTCTTC	CASTSGGLAVQFF
TRBV7-9	once	-	TRBJ2-5	TGTGCCAGCAGCTTAAAGACCAGCGCGGGAGAGACCCAGTACTTC	CASSLKTSAGETQYF
TRBV7-3	-	-	TRBJ1-1	TGTGCCAGCAGCTTCGGACCTAACACTGAAGCTTTCTTT	CASSFGPNTEAFF
TRBV5-8	-	-	TRBJ1-1	TGTGCCAGCAGCTTGTACCGGGGGGTGAACACTGAAGCTTTCTTT	CASSLYRGVNTEAFF
TRBV12-5	-	-	TRBJ2-1	TGTGCTAGTGCCCAGGGCCCGTACAATGAGCAGTTCTTC	CASAQGPYNEQFF
TRBV5-5	-	-	TRBJ1-1	TGTGCCAGCAGCTTTCATGAAGCCCGGACTGAAGCTTTCTTT	CASSFHEARTEAFF
TRBV4-1	-	TRBD1	TRBJ1-2	TGCGCCAGCAGCCAAGTCCAGGGGGCAGTTATGGGCTACACCTTC	CASSQVQGAVMGYTF